This record looks at one T cell receptor (beta chain) sequence and its context. TCRdb keeps only in-frame clones here, not all; method: immunoSEQ multiplex PCR. The sample holds 150,000 to 170,000 clones, around 85% seen once. These data originate in a study of blood T cell repertoires in COVID-19. V lost 3 bases, J lost 5 bases, and 8 bases lay in between. The germline CDR1 and CDR2 sequences are ENHRY and SYGVKD. CDR3 length: 12 amino acids. V gene TRBV10-3 combines with J gene TRBJ2-7; perhaps TRBD2 as D (5 bases). The receptor was derived from a man in his 60s with COVID-19, enrolled during active disease. Material for sequencing was peripheral blood. In DNA, the CDR3 is TGTGCCATCAGTGATTCGGGGAACGAGCAGTACTTC. Encoded protein: CAISDSGNEQYF.